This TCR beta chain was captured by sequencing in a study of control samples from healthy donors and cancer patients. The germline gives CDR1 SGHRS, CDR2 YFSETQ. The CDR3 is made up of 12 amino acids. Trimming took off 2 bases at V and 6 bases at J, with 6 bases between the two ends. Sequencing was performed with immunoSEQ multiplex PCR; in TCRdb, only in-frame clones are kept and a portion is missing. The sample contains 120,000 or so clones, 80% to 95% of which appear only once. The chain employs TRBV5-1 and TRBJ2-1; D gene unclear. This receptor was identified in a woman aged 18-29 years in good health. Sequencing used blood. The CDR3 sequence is CASSLNSNEQFF. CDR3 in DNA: TGCGCCAGCAGCTTAAATTCCAATGAGCAGTTCTTC.